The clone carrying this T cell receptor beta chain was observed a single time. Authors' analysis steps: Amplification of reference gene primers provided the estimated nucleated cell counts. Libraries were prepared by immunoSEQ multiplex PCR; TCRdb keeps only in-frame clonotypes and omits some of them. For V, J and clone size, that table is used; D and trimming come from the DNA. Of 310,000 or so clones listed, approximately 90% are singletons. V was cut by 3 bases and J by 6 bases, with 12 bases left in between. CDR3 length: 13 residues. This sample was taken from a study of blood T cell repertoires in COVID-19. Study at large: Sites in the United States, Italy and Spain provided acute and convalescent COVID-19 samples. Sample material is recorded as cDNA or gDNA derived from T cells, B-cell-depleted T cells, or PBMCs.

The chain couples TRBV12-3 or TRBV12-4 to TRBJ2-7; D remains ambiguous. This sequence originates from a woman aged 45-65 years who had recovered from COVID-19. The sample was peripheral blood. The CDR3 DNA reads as TGTGCCAGCAGTTTCCGGGTGATTGGCGAGCAGTACTTC. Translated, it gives CASSFRVIGEQYF.